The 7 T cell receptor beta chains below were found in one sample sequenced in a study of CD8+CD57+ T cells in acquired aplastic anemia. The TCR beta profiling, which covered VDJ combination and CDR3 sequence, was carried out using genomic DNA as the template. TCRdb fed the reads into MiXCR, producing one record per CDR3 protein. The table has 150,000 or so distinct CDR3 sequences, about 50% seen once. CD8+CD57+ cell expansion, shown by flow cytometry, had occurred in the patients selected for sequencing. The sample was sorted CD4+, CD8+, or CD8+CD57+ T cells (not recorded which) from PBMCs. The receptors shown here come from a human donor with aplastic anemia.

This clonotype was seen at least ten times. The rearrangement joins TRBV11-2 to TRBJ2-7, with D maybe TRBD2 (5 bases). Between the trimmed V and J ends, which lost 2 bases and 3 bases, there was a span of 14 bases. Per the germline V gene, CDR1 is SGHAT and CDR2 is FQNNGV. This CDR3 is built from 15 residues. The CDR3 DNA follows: TGTGCCAGCAGCTTACGGCGGGTTTCGAGCTACGAGCAGTACTTC. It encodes CASSLRRVSSYEQYF.

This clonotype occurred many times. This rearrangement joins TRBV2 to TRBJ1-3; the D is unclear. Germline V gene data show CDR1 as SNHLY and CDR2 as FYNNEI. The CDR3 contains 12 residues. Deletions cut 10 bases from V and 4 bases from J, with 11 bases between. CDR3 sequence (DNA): TGTGCCACCTGGACCGGCGGAAACACCATATATTTT. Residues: CATWTGGNTIYF.

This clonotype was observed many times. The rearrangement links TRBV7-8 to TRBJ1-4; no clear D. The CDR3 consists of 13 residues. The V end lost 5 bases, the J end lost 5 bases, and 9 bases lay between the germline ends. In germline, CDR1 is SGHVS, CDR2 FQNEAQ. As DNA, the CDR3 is TGTGCCAGCAGCGCTGGTGGAAATGAAAAACTGTTTTTT. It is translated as CASSAGGNEKLFF.

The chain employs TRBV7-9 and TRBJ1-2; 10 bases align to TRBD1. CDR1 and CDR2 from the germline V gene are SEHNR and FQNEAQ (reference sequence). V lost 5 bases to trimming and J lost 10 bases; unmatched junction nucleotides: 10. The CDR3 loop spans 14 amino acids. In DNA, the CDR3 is TGTGCCAGCAGCCCGACAGGGGGCTCGGGCACCTACACCTTC. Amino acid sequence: CASSPTGGSGTYTF.

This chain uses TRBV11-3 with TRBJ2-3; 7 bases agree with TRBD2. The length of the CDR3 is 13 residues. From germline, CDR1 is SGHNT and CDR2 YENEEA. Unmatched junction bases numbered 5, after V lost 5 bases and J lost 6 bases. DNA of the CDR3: TGTGCCAGCAGCCTCGGGAGGAGGGATACGCAGTATTTT. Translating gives CASSLGRRDTQYF. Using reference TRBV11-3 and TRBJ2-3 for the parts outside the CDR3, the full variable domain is EAGVVQSPRYKIIEKKQPVAFWCNPISGHNTLYWYLQNLGQGPELLIRYENEEAVDDSQLPKDRFSAERLKGVDSTLKIQPAELGDSAVYLCASSLGRRDTQYFGPGTRLTVL.

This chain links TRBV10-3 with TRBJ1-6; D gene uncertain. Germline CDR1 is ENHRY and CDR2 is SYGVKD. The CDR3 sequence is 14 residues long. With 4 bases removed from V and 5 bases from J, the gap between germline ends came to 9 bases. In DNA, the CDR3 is TGTGCCATCAGTGCTCCGGACGATAATTCACCCCTCCACTTT. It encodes CAISAPDDNSPLHF.

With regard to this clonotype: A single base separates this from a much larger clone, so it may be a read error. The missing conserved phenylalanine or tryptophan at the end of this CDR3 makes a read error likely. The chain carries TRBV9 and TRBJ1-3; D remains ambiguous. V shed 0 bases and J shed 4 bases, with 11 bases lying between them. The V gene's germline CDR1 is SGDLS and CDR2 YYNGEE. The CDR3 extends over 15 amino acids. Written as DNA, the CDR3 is TGTGCCAGCAGCGTAGAACTTGCATCCGGAAACACCATATATCTT. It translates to CASSVELASGNTIYL.